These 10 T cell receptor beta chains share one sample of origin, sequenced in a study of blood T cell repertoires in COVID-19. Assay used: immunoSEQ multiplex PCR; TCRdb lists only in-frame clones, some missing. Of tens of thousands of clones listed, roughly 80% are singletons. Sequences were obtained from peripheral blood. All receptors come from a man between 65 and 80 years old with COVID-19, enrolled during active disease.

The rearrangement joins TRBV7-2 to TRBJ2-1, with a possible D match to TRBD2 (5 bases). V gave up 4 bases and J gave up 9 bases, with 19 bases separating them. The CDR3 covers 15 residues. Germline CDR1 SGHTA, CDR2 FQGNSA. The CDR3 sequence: CASSSEERLVFEQFF. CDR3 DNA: TGTGCCAGCAGCTCGGAGGAGCGACTCGTTTTTGAGCAGTTCTTC.

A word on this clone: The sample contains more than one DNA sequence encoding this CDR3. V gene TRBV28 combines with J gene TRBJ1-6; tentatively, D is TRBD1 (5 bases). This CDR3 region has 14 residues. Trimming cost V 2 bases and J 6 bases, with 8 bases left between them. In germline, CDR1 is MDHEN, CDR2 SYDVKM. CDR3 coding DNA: TGTGCCAGCAGTTTAGGGCAGGGTAATTCACCCCTCCACTTT. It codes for CASSLGQGNSPLHF.

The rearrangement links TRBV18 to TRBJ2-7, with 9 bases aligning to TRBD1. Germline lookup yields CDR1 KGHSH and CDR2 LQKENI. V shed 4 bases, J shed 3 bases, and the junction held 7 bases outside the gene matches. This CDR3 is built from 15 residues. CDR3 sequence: CASSLAGTGLYEQYF. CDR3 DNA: TGTGCCAGCTCACTCGCCGGGACAGGGCTCTACGAGCAGTACTTC.

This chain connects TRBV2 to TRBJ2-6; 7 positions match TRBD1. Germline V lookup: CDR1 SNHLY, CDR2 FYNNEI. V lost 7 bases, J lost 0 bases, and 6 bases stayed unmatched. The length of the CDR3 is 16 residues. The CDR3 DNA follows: TGTGCCAGCATTAGACAGGGTTCCTCTGGGGCCAACGTCCTGACTTTC. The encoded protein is CASIRQGSSGANVLTF.

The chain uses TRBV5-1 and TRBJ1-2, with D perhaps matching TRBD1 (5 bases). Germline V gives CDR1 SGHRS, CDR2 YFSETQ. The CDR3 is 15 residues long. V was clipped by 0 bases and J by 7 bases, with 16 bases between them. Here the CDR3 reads CASSLAGQGGGGYTF. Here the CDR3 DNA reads TGCGCCAGCAGCTTGGCAGGTCAGGGAGGTGGTGGCTACACCTTC.

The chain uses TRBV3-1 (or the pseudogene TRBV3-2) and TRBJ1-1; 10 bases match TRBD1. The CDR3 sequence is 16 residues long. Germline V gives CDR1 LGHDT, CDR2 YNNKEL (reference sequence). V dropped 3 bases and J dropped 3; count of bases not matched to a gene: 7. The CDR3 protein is CASSQTRTGGHTEAFF. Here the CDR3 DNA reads TGTGCCAGCAGCCAGACCCGGACAGGGGGGCACACTGAAGCTTTCTTT.

CDR3 in DNA: TGTGCCAGTAGTCGAGGGAATATTCGCCAGCCCCAGCATTTT. Protein: CASSRGNIRQPQHF. The chain is built from TRBV19 and TRBJ1-5; D gene uncertain. The ends were cut back, 5 bases at V and 7 bases at J, with 15 bases in the middle. Germline V CDR1 and CDR2: LNHDA, SQIVND (reference sequence). CDR3 length: 14 residues.

CDR3 sequence (DNA): TGTGCCAGCAGCTCTTATAGCGGGGGATACAATGAGCAGTTCTTC. It encodes CASSSYSGGYNEQFF. This chain joins TRBV6-5 and TRBJ2-1, with 9 bases identical to TRBD2. From germline, CDR1 is MNHEY and CDR2 SVGAGI. The CDR3 loop spans 15 amino acids. The J segment lost 4 bases and the V segment lost 6 bases, leaving 7 bases of the junction unmatched.

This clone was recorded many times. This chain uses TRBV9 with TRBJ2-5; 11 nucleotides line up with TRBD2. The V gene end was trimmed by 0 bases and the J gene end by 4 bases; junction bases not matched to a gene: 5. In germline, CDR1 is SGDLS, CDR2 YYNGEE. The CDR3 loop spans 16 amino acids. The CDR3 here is CASSVGVAGGLETQYF. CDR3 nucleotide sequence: TGTGCCAGCAGCGTAGGGGTAGCGGGGGGGCTAGAGACCCAGTACTTC.

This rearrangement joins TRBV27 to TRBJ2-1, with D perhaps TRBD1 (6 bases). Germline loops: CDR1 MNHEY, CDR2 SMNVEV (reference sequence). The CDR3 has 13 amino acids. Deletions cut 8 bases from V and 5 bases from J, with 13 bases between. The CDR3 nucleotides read TGTGCCAGCGGGTGGACAGTAAACAATGAGCAGTTCTTC. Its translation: CASGWTVNNEQFF.